The entry below describes one TCR beta chain. The sample holds many counts of this clonotype. Its antigen remains undetermined. The sample holds no much larger clone one base away, and base qualities are not on file. Sequencing used an Illumina HiSeq 2500. Quantitative 5'-RACE with molecular barcodes was used to prepare TCR beta libraries. The paper's processing steps were these. Disease-linked TCR variants were identified with a new computational method built on a probabilistic model of VDJ rearrangement. Using fastp at Q25 and MiXCR, TCRdb reprocessed the public reads and kept productive beta chains. Identical CDR3 proteins give one entry, which carries the most common genes and DNA. None of the V and J calls come from the authors' own analysis; TCRdb made them. The sample contains about 15,000 distinct CDR3 sequences, approximately 2.8% of them found a single time. Together, the top ten hold just over 8.5% of the sample.

This sample stems from a study of CD8 T cells in ankylosing spondylitis listed by TCRdb under 2017. Looking at the study overall: T cell receptor beta repertoires were profiled in healthy donors and ankylosing spondylitis patients so that disease-linked TCR variants could be found. The full study cohort was made up of over 20 ankylosing spondylitis patients and 108 healthy donors. Peripheral blood samples were taken, and synovial fluid was additionally collected from ankylosing spondylitis patients.

What the research found in general, with its limitations: According to the report, matched synovial fluid samples from ankylosing spondylitis patients were significantly enriched for the disease-linked clones. A TCR beta motif of seven or eight highly homologous amino acid variants appeared characteristic of blood from ankylosing spondylitis patients. Some of the motif variants had been reported before in the synovial fluid and blood of reactive arthritis patients, a finding that suggests common disease-initiation mechanisms. A CD8+ phenotype was shown by the disease-linked clones, which were found at relatively low frequencies in peripheral blood.

Unmatched junction bases come to 7, with V trimmed by 4 bases and J by 6 bases. The CDR3, cysteine through phenylalanine, is 15 amino acids long. The CDR3 DNA has 45 bases and is translated from base 1. The germline V gene yields SGDLS for CDR1 and YYNGEE for CDR2. This clonotype originated in a male donor with ankylosing spondylitis or in good health (not recorded which). Sequenced input: blood, either unsorted or a sorted T cell fraction (not recorded which). The chain is made from TRBV9 and TRBJ2-3; 11 central nucleotides agree with TRBD2. The CDR3 region: CASSLSGRAMDTQYF. The bases read TGTGCCAGCAGCCTTAGCGGGAGGGCAATGGATACGCAGTATTTT.